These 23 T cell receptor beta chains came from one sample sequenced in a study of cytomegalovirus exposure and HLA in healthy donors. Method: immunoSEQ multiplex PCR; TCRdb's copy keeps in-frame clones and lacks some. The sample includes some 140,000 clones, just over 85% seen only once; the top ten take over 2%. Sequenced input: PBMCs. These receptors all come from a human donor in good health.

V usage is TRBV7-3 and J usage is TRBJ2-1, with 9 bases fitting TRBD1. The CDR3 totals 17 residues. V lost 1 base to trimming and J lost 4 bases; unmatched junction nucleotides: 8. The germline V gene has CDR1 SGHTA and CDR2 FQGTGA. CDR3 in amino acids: CASSLIPRQGGYNEQFF. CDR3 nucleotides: TGTGCCAGCAGCTTAATTCCCCGACAGGGGGGGTACAATGAGCAGTTCTTC.

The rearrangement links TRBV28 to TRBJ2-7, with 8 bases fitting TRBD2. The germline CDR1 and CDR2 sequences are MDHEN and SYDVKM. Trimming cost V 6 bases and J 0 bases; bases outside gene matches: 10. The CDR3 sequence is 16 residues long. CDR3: CASRPYSGKSSYEQYF. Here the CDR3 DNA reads TGTGCCAGCAGACCGTATAGCGGGAAGAGCTCCTACGAGCAGTACTTC. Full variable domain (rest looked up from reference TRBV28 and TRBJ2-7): DVKVTQSSRYLVKRTGEKVFLECVQDMDHENMFWYRQDPGLGLRLIYFSYDVKMKEKGDIPEGYSVSREKKERFSLILESASTNQTSMYLCASRPYSGKSSYEQYFGPGTRLTVT.

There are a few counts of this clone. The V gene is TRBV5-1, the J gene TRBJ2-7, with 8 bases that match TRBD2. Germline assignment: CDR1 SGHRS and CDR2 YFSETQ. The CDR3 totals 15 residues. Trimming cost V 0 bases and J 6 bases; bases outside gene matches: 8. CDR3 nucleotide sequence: TGCGCCAGCAGCTTGGATACAGCGGGAGTGGGCGAGCAGTACTTC. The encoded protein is CASSLDTAGVGEQYF.

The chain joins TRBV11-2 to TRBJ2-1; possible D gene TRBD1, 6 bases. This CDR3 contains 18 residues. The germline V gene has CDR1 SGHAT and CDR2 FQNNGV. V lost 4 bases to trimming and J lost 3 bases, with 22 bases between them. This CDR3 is CASSSSSRRAGVYNEQFF. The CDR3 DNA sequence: TGTGCCAGCAGCTCGTCGTCCCGTAGGGCAGGGGTCTACAATGAGCAGTTCTTC. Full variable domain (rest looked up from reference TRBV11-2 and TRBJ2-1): EAGVAQSPRYKIIEKRQSVAFWCNPISGHATLYWYQQILGQGPKLLIQFQNNGVVDDSQLPKDRFSAERLKGVDSTLKIQPAKLEDSAVYLCASSSSSRRAGVYNEQFFGPGTRLTVL.

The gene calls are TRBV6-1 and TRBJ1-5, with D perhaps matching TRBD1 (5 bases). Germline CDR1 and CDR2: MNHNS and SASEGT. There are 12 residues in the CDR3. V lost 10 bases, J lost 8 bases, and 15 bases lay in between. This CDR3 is CAIRQGREPQHF. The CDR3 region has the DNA TGTGCCATACGGCAGGGTAGGGAGCCCCAGCATTTT.

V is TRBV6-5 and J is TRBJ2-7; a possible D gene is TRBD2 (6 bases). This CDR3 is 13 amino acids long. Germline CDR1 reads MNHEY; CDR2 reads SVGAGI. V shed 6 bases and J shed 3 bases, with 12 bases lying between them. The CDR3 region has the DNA TGTGCCAGCAGCCGACTAGTAGGCTACGAGCAGTACTTC. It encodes CASSRLVGYEQYF.

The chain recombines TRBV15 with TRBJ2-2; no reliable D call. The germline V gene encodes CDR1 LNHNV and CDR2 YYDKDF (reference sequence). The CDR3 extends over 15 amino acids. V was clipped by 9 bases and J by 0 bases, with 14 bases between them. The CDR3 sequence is CATKRAFANTGELFF. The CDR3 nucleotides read TGTGCCACTAAGAGAGCGTTCGCGAACACCGGGGAGCTGTTTTTT.

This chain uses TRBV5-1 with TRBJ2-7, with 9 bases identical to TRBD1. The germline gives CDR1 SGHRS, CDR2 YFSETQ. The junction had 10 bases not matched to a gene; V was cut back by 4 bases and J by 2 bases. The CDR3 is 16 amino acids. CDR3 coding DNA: TGCGCCAGCAGCCTCCTGGAGGGACAGGGTACCTACGAGCAGTACTTC. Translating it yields CASSLLEGQGTYEQYF.

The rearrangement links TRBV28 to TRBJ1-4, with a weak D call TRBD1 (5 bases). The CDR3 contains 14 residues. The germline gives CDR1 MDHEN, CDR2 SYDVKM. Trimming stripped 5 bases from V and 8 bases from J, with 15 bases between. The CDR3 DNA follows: TGTGCCAGCAGTGTCCAACCAGGGAGGGAAAAACTGTTTTTT. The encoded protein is CASSVQPGREKLFF.

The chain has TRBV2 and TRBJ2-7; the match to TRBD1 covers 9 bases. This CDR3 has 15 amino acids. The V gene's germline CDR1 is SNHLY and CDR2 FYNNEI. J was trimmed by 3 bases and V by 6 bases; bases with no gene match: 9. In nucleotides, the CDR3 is TGTGCCAGCAGGAGACAGGGGGTTGGAATCTACGAGCAGTACTTC. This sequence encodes CASRRQGVGIYEQYF.

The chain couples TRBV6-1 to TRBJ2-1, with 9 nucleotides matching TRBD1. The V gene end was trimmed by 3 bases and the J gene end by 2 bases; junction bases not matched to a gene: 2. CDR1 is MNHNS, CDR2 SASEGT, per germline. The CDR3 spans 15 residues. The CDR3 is CASSEGQGAYNEQFF. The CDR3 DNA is TGTGCCAGCAGTGAGGGACAGGGAGCCTACAATGAGCAGTTCTTC.

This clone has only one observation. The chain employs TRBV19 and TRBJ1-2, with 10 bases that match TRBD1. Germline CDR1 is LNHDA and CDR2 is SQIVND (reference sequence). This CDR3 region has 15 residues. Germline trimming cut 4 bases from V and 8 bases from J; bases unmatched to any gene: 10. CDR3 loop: CASSTLTGTGVGYTF. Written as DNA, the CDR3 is TGTGCCAGTAGTACCCTAACCGGGACAGGGGTCGGCTACACCTTC.

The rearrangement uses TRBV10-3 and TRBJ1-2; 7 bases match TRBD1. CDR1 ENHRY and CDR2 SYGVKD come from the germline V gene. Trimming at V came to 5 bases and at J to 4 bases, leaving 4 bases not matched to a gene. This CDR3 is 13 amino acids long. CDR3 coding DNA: TGTGCCATCAGTAAGGGGGCCGGCTATGGCTACACCTTC. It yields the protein CAISKGAGYGYTF.

CDR3 DNA: TGTGCCAGCAGTCAGACGACTAGCGGGATCAGCTCCTACGAGCAGTACTTC. It translates to CASSQTTSGISSYEQYF. The J gene is TRBJ2-7, the V gene TRBV2; 11 bases align to TRBD2. CDR3 size: 17 residues. The junction had 9 bases not matched to a gene; V was cut back by 5 bases and J by 0 bases. Germline assignment: CDR1 SNHLY and CDR2 FYNNEI. Using reference TRBV2 and TRBJ2-7 for the parts outside the CDR3, the full variable domain is EPEVTQTPSHQVTQMGQEVILRCVPISNHLYFYWYRQILGQKVEFLVSFYNNEISEKSEIFDDQFSVERPDGSNFTLKIRSTKLEDSAMYFCASSQTTSGISSYEQYFGPGTRLTVT.

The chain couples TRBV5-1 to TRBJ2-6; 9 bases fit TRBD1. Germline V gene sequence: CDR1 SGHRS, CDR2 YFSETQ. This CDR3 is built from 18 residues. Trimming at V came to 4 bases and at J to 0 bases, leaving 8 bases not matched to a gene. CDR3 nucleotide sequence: TGCGCCAGCAGCCCCCGGGACAGGGCGAGCTCTGGGGCCAACGTCCTGACTTTC. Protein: CASSPRDRASSGANVLTF.

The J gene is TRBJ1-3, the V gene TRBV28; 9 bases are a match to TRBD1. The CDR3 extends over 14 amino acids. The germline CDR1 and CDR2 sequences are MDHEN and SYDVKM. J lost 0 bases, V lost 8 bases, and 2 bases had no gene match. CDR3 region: CASLTGGSGNTIYF. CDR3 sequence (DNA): TGTGCCAGCTTGACAGGGGGCTCTGGAAACACCATATATTTT.

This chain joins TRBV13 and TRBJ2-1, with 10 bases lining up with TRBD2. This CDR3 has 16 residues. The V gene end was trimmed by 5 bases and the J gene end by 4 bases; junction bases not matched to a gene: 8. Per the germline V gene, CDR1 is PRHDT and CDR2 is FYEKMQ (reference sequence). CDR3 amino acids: CASSPKLAGKYNEQFF. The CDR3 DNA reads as TGTGCCAGCAGCCCAAAACTAGCGGGAAAATACAATGAGCAGTTCTTC.

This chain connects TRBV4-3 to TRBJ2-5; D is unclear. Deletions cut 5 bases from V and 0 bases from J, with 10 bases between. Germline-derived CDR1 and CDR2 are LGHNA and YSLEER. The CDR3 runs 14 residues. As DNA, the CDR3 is TGCGCCAGCAGCACACGGGTGAACCAAGAGACCCAGTACTTC. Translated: CASSTRVNQETQYF.

The CDR3 coding sequence is TGTGCCAGTAGTATATCCTTCGCTGGGGGGGTCCAAGAGACCCAGTACTTC. It translates to CASSISFAGGVQETQYF. The chain recombines TRBV19 with TRBJ2-5; 7 nucleotides align to TRBD2. Germline V gene sequence: CDR1 LNHDA, CDR2 SQIVND (reference sequence). The CDR3 spans 17 residues. J was trimmed by 1 base and V by 2 bases; bases with no gene match: 10.

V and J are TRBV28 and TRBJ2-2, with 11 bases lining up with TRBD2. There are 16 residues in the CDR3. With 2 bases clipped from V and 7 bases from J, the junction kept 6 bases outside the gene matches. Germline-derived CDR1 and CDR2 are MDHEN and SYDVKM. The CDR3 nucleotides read TGTGCCAGCAGTTTAATAGCGGGAGGGCCTAGCGGGGAGCTGTTTTTT. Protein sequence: CASSLIAGGPSGELFF.

The CDR3 sequence is CASTDRGREKLFF. Written as DNA, the CDR3 is TGTGCCAGTACCGACAGGGGGAGAGAAAAACTGTTTTTT. The chain combines TRBV19 with TRBJ1-4; 9 bases are shared with TRBD1. Germline V gene lookup returns CDR1 LNHDA and CDR2 SQIVND (reference sequence). The CDR3 contains 13 residues. V shed 7 bases, J shed 8 bases, and the junction held 5 bases outside the gene matches.

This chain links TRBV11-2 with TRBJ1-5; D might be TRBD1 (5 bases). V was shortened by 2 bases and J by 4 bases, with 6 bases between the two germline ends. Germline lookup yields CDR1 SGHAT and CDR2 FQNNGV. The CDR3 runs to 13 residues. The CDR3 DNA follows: TGTGCCAGCAGCTTAAGGGGAAATCAGCCCCAGCATTTT. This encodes CASSLRGNQPQHF.

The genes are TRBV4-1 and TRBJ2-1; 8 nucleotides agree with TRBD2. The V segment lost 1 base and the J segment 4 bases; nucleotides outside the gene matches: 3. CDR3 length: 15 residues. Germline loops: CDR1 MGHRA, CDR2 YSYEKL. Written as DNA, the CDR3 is TGCGCCAGCAGCCAAGCACTAGCGGAGTACAATGAGCAGTTCTTC. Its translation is CASSQALAEYNEQFF.